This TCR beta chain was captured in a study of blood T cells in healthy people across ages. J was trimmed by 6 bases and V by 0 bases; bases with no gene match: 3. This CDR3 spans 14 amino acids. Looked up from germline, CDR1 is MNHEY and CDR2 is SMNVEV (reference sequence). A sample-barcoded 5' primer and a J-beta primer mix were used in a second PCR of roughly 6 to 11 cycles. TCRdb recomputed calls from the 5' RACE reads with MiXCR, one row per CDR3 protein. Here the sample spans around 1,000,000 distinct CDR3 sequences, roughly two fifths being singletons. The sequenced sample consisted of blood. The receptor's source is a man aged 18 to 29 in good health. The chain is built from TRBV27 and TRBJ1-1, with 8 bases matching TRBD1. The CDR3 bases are TGTGCCAGCAGTTTATCCGCAGGGGGCTCTGAAGCTTTCTTT. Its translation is CASSLSAGGSEAFF.